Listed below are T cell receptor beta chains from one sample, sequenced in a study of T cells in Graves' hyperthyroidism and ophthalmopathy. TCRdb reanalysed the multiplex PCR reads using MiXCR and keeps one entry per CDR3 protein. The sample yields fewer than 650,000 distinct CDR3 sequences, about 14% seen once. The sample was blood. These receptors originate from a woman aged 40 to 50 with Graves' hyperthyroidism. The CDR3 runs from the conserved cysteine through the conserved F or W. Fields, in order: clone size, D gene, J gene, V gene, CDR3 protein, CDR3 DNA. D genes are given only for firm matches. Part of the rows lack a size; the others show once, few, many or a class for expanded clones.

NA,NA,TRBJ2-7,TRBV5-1,CASSTASSYEQYF,TGCGCCAGCAGCACCGCTAGCTCCTACGAGCAGTACTTC
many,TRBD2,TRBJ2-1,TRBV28,CASTTAGGPSYNEQFF,TGTGCCAGCACCACCGCGGGGGGCCCCTCCTACAATGAGCAGTTCTTC
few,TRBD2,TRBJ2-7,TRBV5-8,CASSGPQDGRANEQYF,TGTGCCAGCAGCGGGCCCCAGGATGGGAGGGCCAACGAGCAGTACTTC
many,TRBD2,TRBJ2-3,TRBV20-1,CSARGLAGIPSTDTQYF,TGCAGTGCTAGAGGACTAGCGGGAATACCTAGCACAGATACGCAGTATTTT
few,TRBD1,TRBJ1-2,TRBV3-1,CASSQGDRTRGYTF,TGTGCCAGCAGCCAAGGGGACAGGACTCGGGGCTACACCTTC
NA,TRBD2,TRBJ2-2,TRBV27,CASSSSGANTGELFF,TGTGCCAGCAGCTCTAGCGGGGCGAACACCGGGGAGCTGTTTTTT
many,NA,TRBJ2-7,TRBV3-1,CASSSGGLATSYEQYF,TGTGCCAGCAGTAGCGGAGGCCTAGCGACCTCCTACGAGCAGTACTTC
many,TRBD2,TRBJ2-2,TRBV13,CASSFVPAGLATNTGELFF,TGTGCCAGCAGCTTCGTCCCGGCGGGACTAGCTACGAACACCGGGGAGCTGTTTTTT
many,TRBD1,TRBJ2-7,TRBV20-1,CSASRTGGREQYF,TGCAGTGCTTCGAGGACAGGGGGAAGAGAGCAGTACTTC
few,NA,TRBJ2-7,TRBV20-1,CSAREWSTYEQYF,TGCAGTGCTAGAGAGTGGTCCACCTACGAGCAGTACTTC
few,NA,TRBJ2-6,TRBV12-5,CASGLARGSGANVLTF,TGTGCTAGTGGTTTGGCCCGAGGGTCCGGGGCCAACGTCCTGACTTTC
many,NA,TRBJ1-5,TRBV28,CASSPGTVSQPQHF,TGTGCCAGCAGCCCAGGGACGGTTTCTCAGCCCCAGCATTTT
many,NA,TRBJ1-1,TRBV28,CASSLSMAGPQAFF,TGTGCCAGCAGTTTATCTATGGCCGGCCCCCAAGCTTTCTTT
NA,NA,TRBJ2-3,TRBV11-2,CASSLVGDRNTQYF,TGTGCCAGCAGCTTGGTAGGGGACCGGAATACGCAGTATTTT
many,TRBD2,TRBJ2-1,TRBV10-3,CAISPGLAGGRSYNEQFF,TGTGCCATCAGCCCCGGACTAGCGGGAGGTCGCTCCTACAATGAGCAGTTCTTC
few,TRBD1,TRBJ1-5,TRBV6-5,CASSPSRTGLRQPQHF,TGTGCCAGCAGTCCCTCGCGGACAGGGCTGAGGCAGCCCCAGCATTTT
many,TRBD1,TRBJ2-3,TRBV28,CASSPGQGITDTQYF,TGTGCCAGCAGTCCGGGACAGGGGATCACAGATACGCAGTATTTT
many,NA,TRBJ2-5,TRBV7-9,CASSLISSEQTQYF,TGTGCCAGCAGCTTAATAAGCTCCGAGCAGACCCAGTACTTC